This note documents a single T cell receptor (beta chain) sequence. Its antigen is unidentified. The record originates from a study of CD4+ T cells in melanoma. The CDR3 extends over 14 amino acids. The V gene lost 0 bases and the J gene lost 6 bases, with 12 bases spanning the gap. Germline V CDR1 and CDR2: SGHNT, YYREEE (reference sequence). Regarding the study as a whole: Neoantigen-specific CD4+ T cells in melanoma reportedly had diverse differentiation states.

The method was immunoSEQ multiplex PCR; TCRdb's version includes in-frame clones alone and lacks a portion of them. The sample shows about 140,000 clones, roughly 91% of them seen only once. The chain links TRBV5-4 to TRBJ1-2; D uncertain. The TCR sequence derives from a human donor with melanoma. The CDR3 sequence: CASSLGQAPNGYTF. In DNA form, the CDR3 reads TGTGCCAGCAGCTTGGGGCAGGCCCCTAATGGCTACACCTTC.